Below are 9 T cell receptor beta chains sequenced from a single sample in a study of tumor and adjacent non-tumor tissue in lung cancer. No cell sorting was done before RNA was extracted from the tissue. TCRbeta libraries were built with three rounds of nested PCR, modified from ARM-PCR. TCRdb ran MiXCR on the multiplex PCR reads and lists one entry per CDR3 protein. The profile shows under 95,000 distinct CDR3 sequences, approximately 57% of them singletons. Sequencing was carried out using lung tumor tissue. The receptors derive from a man between 65 and 85 years old with non-small cell lung cancer.

About this clonotype: Relative to the germline gene, one junction end is altered; a read error may explain this. V and J are TRBV29-1 and TRBJ2-1; 7 bases match TRBD2. The CDR3 totals 16 residues. The germline V gene has CDR1 SQVTM and CDR2 ANQGSEA. The CDR3 loop is CSVFAPSGRLYNEHFF. The CDR3, as DNA: TGCAGCGTTTTTGCCCCTAGCGGAAGGCTTTACAATGAGCATTTCTTC.

This chain links TRBV11-2 with TRBJ2-7, with D perhaps TRBD1 (6 bases). CDR1 is SGHAT, CDR2 FQNNGV, per germline. V dropped 6 bases and J dropped 3 bases, with 12 bases sitting between them. The CDR3 consists of 13 residues. CDR3 DNA sequence: TGTGCCAGCAGGACCGACAGGCTCTACGAGCAGTACTTC. Protein: CASRTDRLYEQYF. Full variable domain (outside the CDR3, taken from reference TRBV11-2 and TRBJ2-7): EAGVAQSPRYKIIEKRQSVAFWCNPISGHATLYWYQQILGQGPKLLIQFQNNGVVDDSQLPKDRFSAERLKGVDSTLKIQPAKLEDSAVYLCASRTDRLYEQYFGPGTRLTVT.

This clonotype has only one observation. The junction departs from germline at one end; a sequencing error may be responsible. The J gene is TRBJ2-3, the V gene TRBV11-3; 7 positions agree with TRBD1. Looked up from germline, CDR1 is SGHNT and CDR2 is YENEEA. The CDR3 is made up of 16 amino acids. CDR3 protein: CPSSQGQTKYTDTQYF. The CDR3, as DNA: TGTCCCAGCAGCCAGGGACAGACAAAATACACAGATACGCAGTATTTT. Using reference TRBV11-3 and TRBJ2-3 for the parts outside the CDR3, the full variable domain is EAGVVQSPRYKIIEKKQPVAFWCNPISGHNTLYWYLQNLGQGPELLIRYENEEAVDDSQLPKDRFSAERLKGVDSTLKIQPAELGDSAVYLCPSSQGQTKYTDTQYFGPGTRLTVL.

On this clonotype: The conserved phenylalanine or tryptophan normally closing the CDR3 is absent here, so this likely arose from a read error. The chain recombines TRBV6-4 with TRBJ1-1, with D unresolved. The length of the CDR3 is 14 residues. Germline V gene data show CDR1 as MRHNA and CDR2 as SNTAGT. The CDR3 sequence is CASNLVGENTEAFL. Here the CDR3 DNA reads TGCGCCAGCAACCTCGTGGGTGAGAACACTGAAGCTTTCTTA.

In regard to this clonotype: The junction and the germline gene differ at one end; a read error may be behind it. The DNA for the CDR3 is TGTGCCAGCAACCGAGAAGCCTCTGGGGTCAACGTCCTGACTTTC. This sequence encodes CASNREASGVNVLTF. J is TRBJ2-6 and V is TRBV6-2 or TRBV6-3, with D uncertain. The CDR3 sequence is 15 residues long. Germline values: CDR1 MNHEY, CDR2 SVGEGT.

V and J are TRBV29-1 and TRBJ2-7, with a weak D call TRBD2 (6 bases). CDR1 is SQVTM and CDR2 is ANQGSEA in the germline V gene. The CDR3 length is 14 residues. The V end lost 8 bases, the J end lost 2 bases, and 19 bases lay between the germline ends. The CDR3 region is CSSRWSGATYEQYF. DNA of the CDR3: TGCAGCTCTCGATGGTCGGGAGCGACCTACGAGCAGTACTTC.

The V gene is TRBV11-2, the J gene TRBJ2-1, with 9 bases aligning to TRBD1. This CDR3 spans 16 amino acids. Per germline, CDR1 SGHAT and CDR2 FQNNGV. With 4 bases clipped from V and 12 bases from J, the junction kept 16 bases outside the gene matches. Here the CDR3 DNA reads TGTGCCAGCAGCTCCCACGACAGGGGGAGGAACGATGGGCAGTTCTTC. Its protein is CASSSHDRGRNDGQFF.

Comments on this clonotype: One end of the junction varies from germline; a read error may be responsible. The CDR3 is CAGSLYEGGYGYSF. CDR3 sequence (DNA): TGTGCCGGCAGTTTATACGAGGGCGGCTATGGCTACAGCTTC. The chain links TRBV12-3 or TRBV12-4 to TRBJ1-2, with D uncertain. The CDR3 runs to 14 residues.

This clonotype showed up just a few times. A much bigger clone sits one base away, suggesting this may be a read error. The chain joins TRBV10-3 to TRBJ2-5, with a possible D match to TRBD1 (6 bases). CDR1 is ENHRY and CDR2 is SYGVKD in the germline V gene. The CDR3 sequence is 13 residues long. The chain's CDR3 is CGIKGQFQETQYF. The CDR3, as DNA: TGTGGCATCAAAGGACAGTTCCAAGAGACCCAGTACTTC.